The sequence of this TCR beta chain was determined in a study of T cells in Graves' hyperthyroidism and ophthalmopathy. This clonotype was seen repeatedly, ten times or more. Its antigen is as yet unknown. V gave up 4 bases and J gave up 6 bases, with 13 bases separating them. The CDR3 is made up of 14 amino acids. Germline assignment: CDR1 SGHVS and CDR2 FQNEAQ. Amplified regions were TCR beta CDR3 sequences from RNA transcripts. The TCR CDR3 was amplified in a first-round RT-PCR using the HTBI primer set. Via MiXCR, TCRdb re-called the multiplex PCR reads, giving one row per CDR3 protein. The repertoire holds over 700,000 distinct CDR3 sequences, 30% to 40% seen once, with about a third in the top ten. Absent ophthalmopathy progression within 18 months defined stable Graves' hyperthyroidism. Aged 18 to 65, the patients had hyperthyroidism that was newly diagnosed and had lasted under 2 months. The study, taken as a whole, reports: Most expanded thyroid clonotypes above 0.001 recurred in blood. Model output signaled ophthalmopathy a median around 6.9 months ahead of onset.

What was sequenced was blood. This TCR was recovered from a woman in her forties with Graves' hyperthyroidism. The chain employs TRBV7-8 and TRBJ1-5; possible D gene TRBD1, 5 bases. The CDR3 DNA reads as TGTGCCAGCAGCTCCGGGACGCTGGGTCAGCCCCAGCATTTT. Protein product: CASSSGTLGQPQHF.